This record covers a single T cell receptor (beta chain). This clonotype was detected ten times or more. This receptor's antigen is unknown. No much larger clone is present one base from it, and per-base qualities are unavailable. These data come from a study of T cell repertoires in cytomegalovirus infection (dated by TCRdb to between 2018 and 2021). Context from the whole study: Alongside well-studied HLA-B-restricted epitopes, the peptide stimulations were aimed at recently identified HLA-C-restricted CMV epitopes, whose presentation resists viral immunomodulation. Donor HLA type was relevant to the analysis, as public TCR beta signatures indicated carriage of CMV infection together with the matching HLA type.

The listed sequencing device is Illumina HiSeq 1500. The raw public data were reprocessed by TCRdb itself: fastp quality trimming at Q25, MiXCR clonotype calling, in-frame beta chains only. Each record represents a unique CDR3 protein, reported with the most common genes and DNA among its rows. In this sample the table shows roughly 340,000 distinct CDR3 sequences, roughly 29% of which occur a single time. Together, the top ten hold 20% of the sample. This specimen's treatment or condition label, per the study, means: in vitro stimulation with specific CMV peptide epitopes to enrich CMV-specific T cells. What the work shows at the level of the full study, not this receptor alone: In both this cohort and an independent approximately 370-donor cohort, the cumulative frequency of public TCR beta family members distinguished carriers of CMV infection plus the relevant HLA type. The ex vivo response was dominated by HLA-C-restricted CMV-specific TCR beta clonotypes, and the single most frequent clonotype in two of eight donors was supplied by these HLA-C-restricted clonotypes.

Between the V and J ends, shortened by 8 bases and 3 bases respectively, the junction contains 28 bases. From its cysteine to its phenylalanine, the CDR3 spans 19 amino acids. Solely the CDR3 DNA is kept, with 57 bases framed from the first base. CDR1 and CDR2 are drawn from the germline V gene: SGHVS, FQNEAQ. This sequence was found in a human donor in good health (CMV status not recorded). Some clones in this sample may be carry-over from other donors' samples. Here the sequenced sample was cultured PBMCs, taken from culture after CMV antigen stimulation. The sequence is built from TRBV7-8 and TRBJ1-4; matching of 5 bases hints at TRBD1 as the D gene. The CDR3 is CASSPPLIPRGVSNEKLFF. DNA sequence: TGTGCCAGCTCCCCTCCATTAATACCGAGGGGCGTATCTAATGAAAAACTGTTTTTT.